This section outlines one TCR beta chain sequence together with its context. The antigen is undetermined. Trimming cost V 6 bases and J 1 base, with 18 bases left between them. CDR3 length: 15 amino acids. Germline loops: CDR1 SQVTM, CDR2 ANQGSEA. This entry comes from a study of CD4+ T cells in melanoma. Profiled with immunoSEQ multiplex PCR; TCRdb holds only in-frame clones, not every one. The sample shows around 20,000 clones, about 83% of them seen only once. General study findings and limits: CD8+ T cell, macrophage and B cell function reportedly correlated with neoantigen-specific CD4+ T cells.

The rearrangement joins TRBV29-1 to TRBJ1-2, with D hard to call. The TCR originated in a human donor with melanoma. The specimen was cells from a culture (not recorded whether cultured in vitro). The CDR3 protein is CSVYGGPPNNYGYTF. As DNA, the CDR3 is TGCAGCGTCTATGGAGGCCCTCCGAATAACTATGGCTACACCTTC.